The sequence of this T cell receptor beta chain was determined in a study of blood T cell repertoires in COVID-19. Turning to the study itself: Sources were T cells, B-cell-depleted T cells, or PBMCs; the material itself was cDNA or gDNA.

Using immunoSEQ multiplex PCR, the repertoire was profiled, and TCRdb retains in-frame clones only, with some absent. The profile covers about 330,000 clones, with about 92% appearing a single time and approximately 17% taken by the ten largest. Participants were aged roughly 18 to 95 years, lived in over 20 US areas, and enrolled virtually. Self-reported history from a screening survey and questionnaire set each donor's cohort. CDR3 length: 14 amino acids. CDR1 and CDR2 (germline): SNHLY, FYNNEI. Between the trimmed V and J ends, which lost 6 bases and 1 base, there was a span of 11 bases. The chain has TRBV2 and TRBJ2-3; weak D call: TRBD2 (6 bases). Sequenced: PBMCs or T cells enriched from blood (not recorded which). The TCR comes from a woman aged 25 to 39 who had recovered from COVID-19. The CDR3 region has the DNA TGTGCCAGCAGAAGCGGGTCGCGCACAGATACGCAGTATTTT. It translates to CASRSGSRTDTQYF.